This TCR beta chain is drawn from a study of OX40 agonist ivuxolimab in advanced cancers. Study in general: Ivuxolimab, which patients received intravenously every 2 weeks, was dosed at 0.01 to 10 mg/kg. Patients assigned to dose escalation were diagnosed with hepatocellular carcinoma, melanoma, renal cell or head and neck cancer. Findings and limits, study-wide: The work left the antigen specificity of expanded peripheral T cells undetermined. At 0.1 to 3.0 mg/kg, CD4+ and CD8+ blood T cells expanded clonally by week 6.

As for this clone: The antigen remains unidentified.

This table comes from immunoSEQ multiplex PCR, and its TCRdb copy is limited to in-frame clones, with some not included. The repertoire holds around 13,000 clones, with about three quarters as singletons. Here the sequenced sample was CD4+ or CD8+ T cells sorted from blood, taken in a trial of the OX40 agonist ivuxolimab. This receptor was obtained from an adult with an advanced solid tumor such as melanoma, head and neck, liver or kidney cancer.

The CDR3 region has the DNA TGTGCCAGTAGTATTGGACTAGCGGGCCAGTTCTTC. Encoded protein: CASSIGLAGQFF. The rearrangement joins TRBV19 to TRBJ2-1; TRBD2 matches at 11 bases. V shed 3 bases and J 13 bases; nucleotides not matched to a gene: 2. Germline V gene data show CDR1 as LNHDA and CDR2 as SQIVND (reference sequence). The length of the CDR3 is 12 residues.